Listed here are 26 T cell receptor beta chains from one sample, sequenced in a study of cytomegalovirus exposure and HLA in healthy donors. With 60 Vbeta and 13 Jbeta primers, the PCR was carried out. Libraries were prepared by immunoSEQ multiplex PCR; TCRdb keeps only in-frame clonotypes and omits some of them. The repertoire holds 100,000 or so clones, with 76% as singletons. Specimen: PBMCs. These receptor sequences come from a woman aged 45-60 years in good health and CMV-seropositive.

The chain's CDR3 is CASSEKAGQGQPQHF. CDR3 DNA: TGTGCCAGCAGTGAAAAGGCAGGGCAGGGTCAGCCCCAGCATTTT. The gene calls are TRBV2 and TRBJ1-5, with TRBD1 as a possible D gene (5 bases). The CDR3 has 15 residues. The V end was cut by 2 bases, the J end by 6 bases, with 14 bases between. CDR1 is SNHLY and CDR2 is FYNNEI in the germline V gene.

J is TRBJ2-1 and V is TRBV9; weak D call: TRBD1 (5 bases). V lost 7 bases and J lost 7, with 15 bases in between. The CDR3 sequence is 13 residues long. Germline values: CDR1 SGDLS, CDR2 YYNGEE. The CDR3 nucleotides read TGTGCCAGCGGCCCCCAGGGCCTTAATGAGCAGTTCTTC. Protein sequence: CASGPQGLNEQFF.

V is TRBV2 and J is TRBJ2-1; 8 bases agree with TRBD1. Germline V gene lookup returns CDR1 SNHLY and CDR2 FYNNEI. The CDR3 is 15 residues long. With 2 bases clipped from V and 7 bases from J, the junction kept 7 bases outside the gene matches. CDR3 protein: CASSESQGARNEQFF. The CDR3 nucleotides are TGTGCCAGCAGTGAATCGCAGGGGGCTAGGAATGAGCAGTTCTTC.

This clone came up a few times. The chain employs TRBV30 and TRBJ1-2; TRBD1 aligns across 8 bases. With 6 bases clipped from V and 4 bases from J, the junction kept 7 bases outside the gene matches. Germline assignment: CDR1 GTSNPN and CDR2 SVGIG (reference sequence). The CDR3 runs to 13 residues. CDR3 loop: CACPSDRVYGYTF. In DNA, the CDR3 is TGTGCCTGCCCCTCGGACAGGGTCTATGGCTACACCTTC.

The chain has TRBV2 and TRBJ2-1, with 7 bases matching TRBD2. The length of the CDR3 is 14 residues. Germline-derived CDR1 and CDR2 are SNHLY and FYNNEI. V was clipped by 6 bases and J by 1 base; unmatched bases: 3. For the CDR3, the DNA is TGTGCCAGCAGAGGCGGGGGTTCCTACAATGAGCAGTTCTTC. Its translation is CASRGGGSYNEQFF.

Points on this clone: A read error may account for a junction end that differs from germline. This CDR3 is also generated by other DNA sequences in the sample. CDR3 sequence: CASSPMVLRDRGPGELFF. The CDR3 DNA is TGTGCTAGCAGCCCGATGGTTCTCCGGGACAGGGGGCCCGGGGAGCTGTTCTTT. This sequence joins TRBV7-7 and TRBJ2-2; 12 bases are a match to TRBD1. The CDR3 is 18 residues long. Per the germline V gene, CDR1 is SSHAT and CDR2 is FNYEAQ (reference sequence).

This sequence joins TRBV5-1 and TRBJ2-3; D might be TRBD2 (5 bases). Trimming stripped 3 bases from V and 2 bases from J, with 10 bases between. The CDR3 has 14 residues. CDR1 and CDR2 (germline): SGHRS, YFSETQ. The CDR3 nucleotides read TGCGCCAGCAGCTGGATCGGGGACACAGATACGCAGTATTTT. Translated: CASSWIGDTDTQYF.

The CDR3 coding sequence is TGCGCCAGCAAGGGAGACACCTACGAGCAGTACTTC. Residues: CASKGDTYEQYF. The chain links TRBV5-1 to TRBJ2-7; D possibly corresponds to TRBD2 (5 bases). The V gene's germline CDR1 is SGHRS and CDR2 YFSETQ. Trimming cost V 6 bases and J 2 bases, with 9 bases left between them. The CDR3 is 12 residues long.

The chain is built from TRBV6-1 and TRBJ1-5; 7 positions agree with TRBD1. Germline trimming cut 4 bases from V and 3 bases from J; bases unmatched to any gene: 6. The germline V gene has CDR1 MNHNS and CDR2 SASEGT. The CDR3 covers 15 residues. The CDR3 sequence: CASSANRGHNQPQHF. The CDR3 nucleotides read TGTGCCAGCAGTGCTAACAGGGGTCACAATCAGCCCCAGCATTTT.

In its sample, this clone was seen a few times. The J gene is TRBJ1-1, the V gene TRBV29-1, with D unclear. Trimming shortened V by 1 base and J by 0 bases, and 6 bases separated the two germline ends. The CDR3 length is 13 residues. Germline CDR1 reads SQVTM; CDR2 reads ANQGSEA. The CDR3 nucleotides are TGCAGCGTTGAAGTCCAGTTGAACACTGAAGCTTTCTTT. Protein: CSVEVQLNTEAFF.

V gene TRBV21-1 combines with J gene TRBJ2-1; TRBD2 is the table's D call and was not checked against the DNA. TRBV21-1 is a pseudogene. The CDR3 has 16 amino acids. The CDR3 bases are TGTGCCAGAATCTGGGGGGTATCGAATACCTACAATGAGCAGTTCTTC. It codes for CARIWGVSNTYNEQFF.

The CDR3 spells CATTGLAGGSYNEQFF. CDR3 coding DNA: TGTGCCACCACGGGACTAGCGGGAGGGAGTTACAATGAGCAGTTCTTC. V is TRBV19 and J is TRBJ2-1; 16 nucleotides align to TRBD2. V shed 10 bases and J 4 bases; nucleotides not matched to a gene: 7. Germline CDR1 LNHDA, CDR2 SQIVND (reference sequence). The CDR3 length is 16 residues.

The chain employs TRBV19 and TRBJ1-4; 7 bases are shared with TRBD1. This CDR3 comprises 14 residues. V dropped 4 bases and J dropped 3; count of bases not matched to a gene: 2. The germline V gene has CDR1 LNHDA and CDR2 SQIVND (reference sequence). CDR3 protein: CASSKGASNEKLFF. DNA of the CDR3: TGTGCCAGTAGTAAGGGGGCCTCTAATGAAAAACTGTTTTTT.

Note on this clone: The junction differs from germline at one of its ends, possibly a read error. The chain couples TRBV7-9 to TRBJ1-4; 7 bases match TRBD1. The length of the CDR3 is 14 residues. Germline values: CDR1 SEHNR, CDR2 FQNEAQ (reference sequence). DNA for the CDR3: TGTTCCAGCAGCTCCGACAGGGTTCGTCGGGGACTGTTTTTT. This encodes CSSSSDRVRRGLFF.

This rearrangement joins TRBV13 to TRBJ1-2; 11 positions agree with TRBD1. This CDR3 is 15 amino acids long. The germline V gene has CDR1 PRHDT and CDR2 FYEKMQ (reference sequence). V lost 4 bases to trimming and J lost 2 bases; unmatched junction nucleotides: 3. In nucleotides, the CDR3 is TGTGCCAGCAGCTCGAGGGACAGGGGGAACTATGGCTACACCTTC. Residues: CASSSRDRGNYGYTF.

The genes are TRBV30 and TRBJ1-2, with a tentative D call TRBD1 (5 bases). This CDR3 contains 15 residues. Trimming pared 5 bases from V and 0 bases from J, leaving 16 bases between. Germline lookup yields CDR1 GTSNPN and CDR2 SVGIG (reference sequence). The CDR3 loop is CAWAPGGATNYGYTF. The CDR3 DNA reads as TGTGCCTGGGCCCCCGGAGGGGCAACTAACTATGGCTACACCTTC.

This clone came up a few times. For the CDR3, the DNA is TGTGCCAGCAGCCTCCTTTCAGGAGGTAAGGACATTCAGTACTTC. Translation gives CASSLLSGGKDIQYF. V usage is TRBV5-4 and J usage is TRBJ2-4; possible D gene TRBD2, 5 bases. The CDR3 extends over 15 amino acids. Trimming pared 4 bases from V and 8 bases from J, leaving 19 bases between. Germline CDR1 reads SGHNT; CDR2 reads YYREEE (reference sequence).

The chain links TRBV25-1 to TRBJ1-3; D is unresolved. Germline CDR1 and CDR2: MGHDK and SYGVNS. V was trimmed by 2 bases and J by 0 bases, leaving 5 bases between them. The CDR3 sequence is 14 residues long. CDR3 DNA: TGTGCCAGCAGTGAAGGGAGCTCTGGAAACACCATATATTTT. As protein: CASSEGSSGNTIYF.

V and J are TRBV5-1 and TRBJ1-1; TRBD1 matches at 8 bases. J lost 5 bases, V lost 4 bases, and 7 bases had no gene match. CDR1 and CDR2 from the germline V gene are SGHRS and YFSETQ. The length of the CDR3 is 14 residues. For the CDR3, the DNA is TGCGCCAGCAGCCCCAGGGGGCGCGGGACTGAAGCTTTCTTT. This sequence encodes CASSPRGRGTEAFF.

The chain combines TRBV14 with TRBJ2-1; 8 nucleotides line up with TRBD2. The CDR3 has 15 amino acids. Germline V gives CDR1 SGHDN, CDR2 FVKESK. The V and J ends lost 6 bases and 2 bases, in that order; junction bases with no gene match: 6. This CDR3 is CASSREGGPYNEQFF. The CDR3 DNA reads TGTGCCAGCAGTCGGGAGGGGGGGCCCTACAATGAGCAGTTCTTC.

The rearrangement links TRBV9 to TRBJ2-1, with TRBD2 matching 14 bases. This CDR3 has 20 residues. In germline, CDR1 is SGDLS, CDR2 YYNGEE. With V trimmed by 3 bases and J by 0 bases, 11 bases remained unmatched. The chain's CDR3 is CASSDRPGTSGRSSYNEQFF. The CDR3 bases are TGTGCCAGCAGCGATCGACCCGGGACTAGCGGGAGAAGCTCCTACAATGAGCAGTTCTTC. Combining the CDR3 with reference TRBV9 and TRBJ2-1 gives the whole variable domain DSGVTQTPKHLITATGQRVTLRCSPRSGDLSVYWYQQSLDQGLQFLIQYYNGEERAKGNILERFSAQQFPDLHSELNLSSLELGDSALYFCASSDRPGTSGRSSYNEQFFGPGTRLTVL.

The DNA of the CDR3 is TGTGCCAGCAGCTACGGGACAGATACGCAGTATTTT. Protein product: CASSYGTDTQYF. The rearrangement joins TRBV11-3 to TRBJ2-3; D gene ambiguous. Germline lookup yields CDR1 SGHNT and CDR2 YENEEA. The CDR3 is 12 amino acids. The ends were cut back, 4 bases at V and 3 bases at J, with 5 bases in the middle.

The gene calls are TRBV7-3 and TRBJ1-2; the match to TRBD1 covers 7 bases. From germline, CDR1 is SGHTA and CDR2 FQGTGA. Germline trimming cut 5 bases from V and 1 base from J; bases unmatched to any gene: 7. This CDR3 spans 15 amino acids. This CDR3 is CASSPSGTDNYGYTF. The CDR3 DNA reads TGTGCCAGCAGCCCTTCCGGGACAGATAACTATGGCTACACCTTC.

The chain recombines TRBV7-3 with TRBJ2-3; 13 bases align to TRBD2. Looked up from germline, CDR1 is SGHTA and CDR2 is FQGTGA. V dropped 2 bases and J dropped 4; count of bases not matched to a gene: 3. The CDR3 loop spans 16 amino acids. The CDR3 DNA is TGTGCCAGCAGCTTAGCAGGGACTAGCGGGGCAGATACGCAGTATTTT. Protein product: CASSLAGTSGADTQYF.

Details on this clone: This specimen includes other DNA sequences encoding the same CDR3. The chain carries TRBV2 and TRBJ1-5; no clear D gene. Deletions cut 2 bases from V and 1 base from J, with 6 bases between. The CDR3 consists of 14 residues. Germline assignment: CDR1 SNHLY and CDR2 FYNNEI. The CDR3 region is CASSESGSNQPQHF. As DNA, the CDR3 is TGTGCCAGCAGTGAATCAGGAAGCAATCAGCCCCAGCATTTT.

This chain connects TRBV13 to TRBJ2-7; no firm D call. Germline assignment: CDR1 PRHDT and CDR2 FYEKMQ (reference sequence). The CDR3 length is 12 residues. V lost 5 bases, J lost 0 bases, and 5 bases lay in between. DNA for the CDR3: TGTGCCAGCAGCGTTAGCTCCTACGAGCAGTACTTC. Translating it yields CASSVSSYEQYF. Supplemented by reference TRBV13 and TRBJ2-7, the full variable domain reads AAGVIQSPRHLIKEKRETATLKCYPIPRHDTVYWYQQGPGQDPQFLISFYEKMQSDKGSIPDRFSAQQFSDYHSELNMSSLELGDSALYFCASSVSSYEQYFGPGTRLTVT.